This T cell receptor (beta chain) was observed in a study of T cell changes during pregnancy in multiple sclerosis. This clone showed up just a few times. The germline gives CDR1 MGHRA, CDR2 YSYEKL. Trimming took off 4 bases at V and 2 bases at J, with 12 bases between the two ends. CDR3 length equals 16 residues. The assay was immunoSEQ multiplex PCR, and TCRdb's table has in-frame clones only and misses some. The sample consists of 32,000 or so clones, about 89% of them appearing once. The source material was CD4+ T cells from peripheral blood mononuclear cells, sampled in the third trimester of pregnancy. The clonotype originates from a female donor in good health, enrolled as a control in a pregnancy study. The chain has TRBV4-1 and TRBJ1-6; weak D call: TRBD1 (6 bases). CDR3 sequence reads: CASSRGGRTYNSPLHF. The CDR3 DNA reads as TGCGCCAGCAGCCGCGGGGGGCGCACCTATAATTCACCCCTCCACTTT.